This T cell receptor (beta chain) came from a study of blood T cells in healthy people across ages. Overall study findings and caveats: TCR beta diversity per million T cells fell roughly linearly with age. Long-lived donors exceeded aged donors in naive CD4+ cells and diversity.

About this clonotype itself: Its antigen is not known.

The CDR3 length is 15 residues. CDR1 and CDR2 (germline): KGHDR, SFDVKD. Trimming at V came to 3 bases and at J to 8 bases, leaving 9 bases not matched to a gene. Alongside a J-beta primer mix, a sample-barcoded 5' primer served in a second PCR lasting about 6 to 11 cycles. All cDNA molecules were each tagged by a template-switch adaptor with 12 random nucleotides. TCRdb re-called the 5' RACE reads through MiXCR, storing one row per CDR3 protein. Of 780,000 or so distinct CDR3 sequences in the sample, 50% to 65% were seen once. Sample: blood. This chain links TRBV24-1 with TRBJ2-1; 7 positions match TRBD1. The source is a man older than 75 in good health. The CDR3 sequence: CATSDRQGPSDEQFF. DNA of the CDR3: TGTGCCACCAGTGATCGACAGGGTCCGTCAGATGAGCAGTTCTTC.